The 10 T cell receptor beta chains listed next were all sequenced from one sample in a study of T cell changes during pregnancy in multiple sclerosis. Only in-frame clones appear in the TCRdb table, and some are missing; sequencing was by immunoSEQ multiplex PCR. The repertoire includes 30,000 to 40,000 clones, 80% to 90% of them detected once, and over 0.55% sits in the top ten. The source material was CD4+ T cells from peripheral blood mononuclear cells, sampled before pregnancy. These TCRs come from a female donor with multiple sclerosis, enrolled in a pregnancy study.

The rearrangement links TRBV6-5 to TRBJ2-1; the D is unclear. Looked up from germline, CDR1 is MNHEY and CDR2 is SVGAGI. The CDR3 covers 13 residues. V was pared by 7 bases and J by 12 bases, with 19 bases between. CDR3 amino acids: CASTPGGRGWQFF. For the CDR3, the DNA is TGTGCCAGCACCCCGGGTGGTCGTGGTTGGCAGTTCTTC.

The chain employs TRBV5-1 and TRBJ2-6; D not resolved. V gave up 2 bases and J gave up 1 base, with 4 bases separating them. The CDR3 covers 14 residues. The germline V gene has CDR1 SGHRS and CDR2 YFSETQ. Here the CDR3 DNA reads TGCGCCAGCAGCTTTCAATCTGGGGCCAACGTCCTGACTTTC. Protein product: CASSFQSGANVLTF.

V usage is TRBV7-8 and J usage is TRBJ1-2; the match to TRBD1 covers 8 bases. Germline V gene lookup returns CDR1 SGHVS and CDR2 FQNEAQ. The CDR3 is 17 amino acids. The V and J ends lost 6 bases and 4 bases, in that order; junction bases with no gene match: 16. In nucleotides, the CDR3 is TGTGCCAGCAGTTCGTCAAGGAGAGCAGGGGGCGGCTATGGCTACACCTTC. It translates to CASSSSRRAGGGYGYTF.

The chain couples TRBV5-1 to TRBJ1-4; 11 bases line up with TRBD1. The CDR3 has 14 amino acids. The V and J ends lost 4 bases and 14 bases, in that order; junction bases with no gene match: 10. The germline V gene has CDR1 SGHRS and CDR2 YFSETQ. The CDR3 sequence is CASSPGTGGSGLFF. DNA of the CDR3: TGCGCCAGCAGCCCCGGGACAGGGGGTTCAGGCCTGTTTTTT.

The genes are TRBV7-3 and TRBJ2-3; tentative D call: TRBD2 (6 bases). CDR1 is SGHTA and CDR2 is FQGTGA in the germline V gene. This CDR3 has 14 amino acids. Between the trimmed V and J ends, which lost 5 bases and 4 bases, there was a span of 13 bases. CDR3 sequence reads: CASSPPGRPDTQYF. As DNA, the CDR3 is TGTGCCAGCAGCCCCCCAGGGAGGCCAGATACGCAGTATTTT.

V gene TRBV10-3 combines with J gene TRBJ2-6, with D possibly being TRBD1 (6 bases). V was pared by 5 bases and J by 1 base, with 9 bases between. Germline V lookup: CDR1 ENHRY, CDR2 SYGVKD. The CDR3 extends over 15 amino acids. CDR3 DNA: TGTGCCATCAGTCTTACAGGGTCTGGGGCCAACGTCCTGACTTTC. It codes for CAISLTGSGANVLTF.

This clone was observed once. The V call is TRBV6-7, the J call TRBJ2-2; D is unresolved. TRBV6-7 is an ORF, with its function uncertain. The CDR3 is 10 amino acids. The germline V and J ends were trimmed by 6 bases and 8 bases, with 4 bases remaining between them. CDR3 in amino acids: CASRRGELFF. The CDR3, as DNA: TGTGCCAGCAGGCGGGGGGAGCTGTTTTTT.

CDR3 nucleotide sequence: TGTGCCAGCAGTTACAACAGGGGGGAGCAGTACTTC. It encodes CASSYNRGEQYF. The chain recombines TRBV6-6 with TRBJ2-7; the match to TRBD1 covers 8 bases. The V segment lost 2 bases and the J segment 7 bases; nucleotides outside the gene matches: 1. Germline CDR1 and CDR2: MNHNY and SVGAGI (reference sequence). CDR3 length equals 12 residues.

The rearrangement joins TRBV5-8 to TRBJ1-6, with D perhaps TRBD1 (6 bases). CDR1 is SGHTS, CDR2 YDEGEE, per germline. The CDR3 extends over 16 amino acids. The ends were cut back, 5 bases at V and 2 bases at J, with 14 bases in the middle. CDR3 coding DNA: TGTGCCAGCAGGAGTTTGTGGGGGCCCTATAATTCACCCCTCCACTTT. This encodes CASRSLWGPYNSPLHF. Complete variable domain (other parts from reference TRBV5-8 and TRBJ1-6): EAGVTQSPTHLIKTRGQQATLRCSPISGHTSVYWYQQALGLGLQFLLWYDEGEERNRGNFPPRFSGRQFPNYSSELNVNALELEDSALYLCASRSLWGPYNSPLHFGNGTRLTVT.

This chain joins TRBV7-2 and TRBJ2-5; D not certain. The CDR3 has 14 amino acids. The V end was cut by 4 bases, the J end by 4 bases, with 13 bases between. CDR1 is SGHTA, CDR2 FQGNSA, per germline. The CDR3 protein is CASSSSGVRETQYF. The CDR3 DNA is TGTGCCAGCAGCTCATCGGGTGTCCGAGAGACCCAGTACTTC.